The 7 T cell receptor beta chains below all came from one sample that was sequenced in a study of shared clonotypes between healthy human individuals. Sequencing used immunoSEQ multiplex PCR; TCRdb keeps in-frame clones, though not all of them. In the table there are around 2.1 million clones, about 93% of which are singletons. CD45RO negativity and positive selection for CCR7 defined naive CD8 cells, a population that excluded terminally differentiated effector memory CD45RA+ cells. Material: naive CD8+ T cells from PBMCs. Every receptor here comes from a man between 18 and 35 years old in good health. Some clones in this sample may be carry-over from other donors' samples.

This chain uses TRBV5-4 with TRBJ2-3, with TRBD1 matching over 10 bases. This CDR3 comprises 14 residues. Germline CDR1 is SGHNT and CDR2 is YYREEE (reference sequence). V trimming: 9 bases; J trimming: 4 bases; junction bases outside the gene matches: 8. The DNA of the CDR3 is TGTGCCACCAAACGGACAGGGGGAGCAGATACGCAGTATTTT. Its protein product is CATKRTGGADTQYF.

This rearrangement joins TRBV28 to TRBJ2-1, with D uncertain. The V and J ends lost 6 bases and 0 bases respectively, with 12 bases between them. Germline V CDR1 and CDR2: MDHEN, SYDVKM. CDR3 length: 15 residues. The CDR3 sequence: CASRSGSYSYNEQFF. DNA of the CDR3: TGTGCCAGCAGATCCGGGTCATACTCCTACAATGAGCAGTTCTTC.

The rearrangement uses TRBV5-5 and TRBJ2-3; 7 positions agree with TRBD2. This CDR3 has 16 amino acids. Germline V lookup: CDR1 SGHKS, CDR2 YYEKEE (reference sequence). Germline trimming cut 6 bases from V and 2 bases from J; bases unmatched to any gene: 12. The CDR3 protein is CASTVDPAGFTDTQYF. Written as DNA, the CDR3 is TGTGCCAGCACCGTCGATCCAGCGGGGTTCACAGATACGCAGTATTTT.

The CDR3 bases are TGTGCCACCAGCGGCGGGACACAGAGCTCCTACGAGCAGTACTTC. It specifies CATSGGTQSSYEQYF. This chain joins TRBV15 and TRBJ2-7; possibly TRBD1 or TRBD2 for D (6 bases each). The CDR3 totals 15 residues. V lost 5 bases and J 0 bases, leaving 14 bases between the germline ends. CDR1 and CDR2 from the germline V gene are LNHNV and YYDKDF (reference sequence). The whole variable domain, remainder taken from reference TRBV15 and TRBJ2-7, is DAMVIQNPRYQVTQFGKPVTLSCSQTLNHNVMYWYQQKSSQAPKLLFHYYDKDFNNEADTPDNFQSRRPNTSFCFLDIRSPGLGDTAMYLCATSGGTQSSYEQYFGPGTRLTVT.

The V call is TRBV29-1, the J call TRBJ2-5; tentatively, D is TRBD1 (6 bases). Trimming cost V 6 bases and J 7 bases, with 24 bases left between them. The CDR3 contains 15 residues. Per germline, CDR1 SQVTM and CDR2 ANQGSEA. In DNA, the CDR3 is TGCAGCGTGACGGACCAAGGGACACTGGTGGGGACCCAGTACTTC. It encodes CSVTDQGTLVGTQYF.

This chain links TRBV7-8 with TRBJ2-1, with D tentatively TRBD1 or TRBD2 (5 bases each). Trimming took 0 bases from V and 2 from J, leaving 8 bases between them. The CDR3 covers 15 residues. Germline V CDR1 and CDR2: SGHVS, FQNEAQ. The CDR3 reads CASSLAVGPYNEQFF. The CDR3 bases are TGTGCCAGCAGCTTAGCCGTGGGACCCTACAATGAGCAGTTCTTC.

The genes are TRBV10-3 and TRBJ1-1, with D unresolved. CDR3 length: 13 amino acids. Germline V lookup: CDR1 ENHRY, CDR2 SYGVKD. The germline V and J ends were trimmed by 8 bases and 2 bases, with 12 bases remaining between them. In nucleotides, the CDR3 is TGTGCCATCCGGCAGGCGAGAAACACTGAAGCTTTCTTT. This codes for CAIRQARNTEAFF.